This entry features one T cell receptor (beta chain) sequence. Its binding antigen is unknown. Base-call qualities are not available, and no considerably larger clone is one nucleotide away. This specimen belongs to a study of T cell responses to AZD1222 COVID-19 vaccine (TCRdb year 2021). Notes on the research overall: TCR sequencing covered fewer than 250 trial participants: roughly 200 given two doses of AZD1222 and approximately 25 given two doses of MenACWY control vaccine. Trial participants were enrolled by age into subgroups of 18-55, 56-69 and 70-plus years, and around 150, 28 and 57 TCR-sequenced participants, respectively, were included in these subgroups. What the research found in general, with its limitations: Because no samples from the day 14 peak response were available, repertoires could be characterized only after the peak T cell response. The vaccine-associated CD4 TCRs covered the entire spike protein, and the dominant responses fell in regions 160-218 and 743-854. Nearly half of unique spike-specific TCRs reportedly recognized epitopes outside regions mutated in the B.1.351 and B.1.1.7 variants. Conclusions about previously exposed vaccinees are limited, since just a handful of AZD1222 recipients were seropositive for SARS-CoV-2 at baseline. The 56-69-year group was small, and its depth increase did not reach significance, likely because of low power. Most participants were white British and females outnumbered males, and the authors suggested that clonal diversity may have been underestimated. After two AZD1222 doses, spike-specific TCR breadth and depth were significantly higher than at day 0 and than in MenACWY recipients.

The CDR3 regions of human TCRbeta chains were analyzed by immunosequencing. Per the original workflow: Repertoire TCRs were matched against a reference library of SARS-CoV-2-specific TCRs generated with the MIRA antigen-specificity platform. Breadth meant the fraction of unique TCRs that were SARS-CoV-2-associated, whereas depth meant the fraction of total T cells that were SARS-CoV-2-associated. Using the MIRA data, every spike-specific TCR was mapped to the spike region that the TCR reacted to and assigned to either a CD4 or a CD8 class. Log10-transformed breadth and depth values were compared by one-way ANOVA with Sidak's multiple comparisons tests. TCRdb mirrors the immuneACCESS table, restricted to in-frame sequences. Some clones are absent from its copies; in checked studies, under half trace to an unresolved V gene, and the reason for the others is unknown. The V and J calls and clone size come from that table; D and trimming were worked out from the DNA. The table for this sample lists 180,000 or so clones; 92% of them were counted only once. The ten largest clones add up to roughly 2% of the sample.

In light of the paper, this sample's time point label describes: about 28 days (+/-7) after the second vaccine dose. AZD1222 recipients whose second dose came at about 4 weeks and those whose second dose came at about 12 weeks were combined into one group, since spike-specific TCR depth and breadth did not differ between the two schedules. Samples from vaccinated people were obtained from the UK trials COV001 and COV002, which included a single-blind randomized controlled phase 2/3 trial of AZD1222 (ChAdOx1 nCoV-19) in healthy adults. For TCRbeta chain sequencing, PBMC samples were collected from trial participants at day 0 and at day 28 after the second dose. V loses 2 bases at its end and J loses 4 bases; junction bases beyond the gene matches: 5. Via the germline V gene, CDR1 is SNHLY and CDR2 FYNNEI. The CDR3 contains 15 residues, cysteine and phenylalanine counted. Kept here is only the CDR3 DNA, which spans 45 bases and is read in frame from base 1.

This sequence was found in an adult who received the AZD1222 COVID-19 vaccine. The sequences come from peripheral blood, collected 28 days after the second AZD1222 dose. The sequence is built from TRBV2 and TRBJ1-2; 9 bases in the junction line up with TRBD1. The CDR3 in this case is CASSERGQGAYGYTF. The base sequence is TGTGCCAGCAGTGAAAGGGGACAGGGTGCCTATGGCTACACCTTC.